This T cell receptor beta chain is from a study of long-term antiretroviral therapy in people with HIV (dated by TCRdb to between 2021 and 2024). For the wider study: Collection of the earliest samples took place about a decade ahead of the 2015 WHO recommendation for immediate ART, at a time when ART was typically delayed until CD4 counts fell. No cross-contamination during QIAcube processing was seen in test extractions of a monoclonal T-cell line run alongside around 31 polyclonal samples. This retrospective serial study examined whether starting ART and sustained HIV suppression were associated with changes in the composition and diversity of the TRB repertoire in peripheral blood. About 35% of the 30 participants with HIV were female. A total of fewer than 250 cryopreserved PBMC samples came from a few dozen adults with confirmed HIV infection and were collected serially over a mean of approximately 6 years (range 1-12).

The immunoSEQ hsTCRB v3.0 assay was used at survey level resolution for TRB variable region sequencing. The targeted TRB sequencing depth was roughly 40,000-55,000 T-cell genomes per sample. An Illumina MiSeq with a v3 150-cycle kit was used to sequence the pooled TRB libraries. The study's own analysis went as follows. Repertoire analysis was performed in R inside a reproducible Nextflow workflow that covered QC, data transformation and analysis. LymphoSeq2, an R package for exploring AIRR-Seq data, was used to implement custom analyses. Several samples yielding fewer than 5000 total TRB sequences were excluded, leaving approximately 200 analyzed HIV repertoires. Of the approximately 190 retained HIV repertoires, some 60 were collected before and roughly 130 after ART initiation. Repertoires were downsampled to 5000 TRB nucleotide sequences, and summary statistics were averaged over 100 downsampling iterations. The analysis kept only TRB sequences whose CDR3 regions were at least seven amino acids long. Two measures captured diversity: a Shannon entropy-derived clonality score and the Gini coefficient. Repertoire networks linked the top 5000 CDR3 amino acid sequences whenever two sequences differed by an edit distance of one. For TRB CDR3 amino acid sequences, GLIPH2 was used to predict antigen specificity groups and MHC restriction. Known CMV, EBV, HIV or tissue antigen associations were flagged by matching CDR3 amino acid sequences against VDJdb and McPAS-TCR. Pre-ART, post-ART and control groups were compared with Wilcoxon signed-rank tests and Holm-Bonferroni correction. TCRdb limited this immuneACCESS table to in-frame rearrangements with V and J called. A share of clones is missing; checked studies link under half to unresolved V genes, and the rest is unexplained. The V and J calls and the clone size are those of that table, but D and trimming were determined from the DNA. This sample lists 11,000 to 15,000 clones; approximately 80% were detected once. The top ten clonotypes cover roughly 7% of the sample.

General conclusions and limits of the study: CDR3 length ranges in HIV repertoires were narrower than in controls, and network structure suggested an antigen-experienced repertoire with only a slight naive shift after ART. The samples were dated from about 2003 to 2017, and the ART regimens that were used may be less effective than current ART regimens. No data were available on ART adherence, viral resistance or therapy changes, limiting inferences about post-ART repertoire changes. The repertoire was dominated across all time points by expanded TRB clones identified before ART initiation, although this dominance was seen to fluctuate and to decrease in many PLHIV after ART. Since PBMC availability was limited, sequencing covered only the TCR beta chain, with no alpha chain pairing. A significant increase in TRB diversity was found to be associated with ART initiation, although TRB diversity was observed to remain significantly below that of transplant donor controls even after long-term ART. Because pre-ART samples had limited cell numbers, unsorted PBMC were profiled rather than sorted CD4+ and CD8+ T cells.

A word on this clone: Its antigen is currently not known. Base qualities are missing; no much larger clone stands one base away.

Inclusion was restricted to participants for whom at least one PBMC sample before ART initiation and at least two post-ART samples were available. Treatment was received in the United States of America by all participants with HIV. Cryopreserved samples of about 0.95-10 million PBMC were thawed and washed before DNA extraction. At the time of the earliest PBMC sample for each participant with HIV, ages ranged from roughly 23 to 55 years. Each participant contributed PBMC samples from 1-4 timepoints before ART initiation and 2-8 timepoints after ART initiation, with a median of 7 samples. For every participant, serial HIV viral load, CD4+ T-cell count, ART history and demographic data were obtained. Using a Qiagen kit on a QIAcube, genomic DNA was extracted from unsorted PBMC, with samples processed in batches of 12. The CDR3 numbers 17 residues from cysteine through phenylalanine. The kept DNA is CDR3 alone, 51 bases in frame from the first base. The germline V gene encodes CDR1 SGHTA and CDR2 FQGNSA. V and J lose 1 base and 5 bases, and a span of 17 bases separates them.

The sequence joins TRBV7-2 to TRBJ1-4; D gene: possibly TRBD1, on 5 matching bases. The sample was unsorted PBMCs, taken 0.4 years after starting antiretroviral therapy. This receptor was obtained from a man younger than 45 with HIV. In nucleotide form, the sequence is TGTGCCAGCAGCTTAGGCGCCCCAGGGAGCAAAAATGAAAAACTGTTTTTT. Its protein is CASSLGAPGSKNEKLFF. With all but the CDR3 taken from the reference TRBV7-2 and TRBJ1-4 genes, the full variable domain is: GAGVSQSPSNKVTEKGKDVELRCDPISGHTALYWYRQSLGQGLEFLIYFQGNSAPDKSGLPSDRFSAERTGGSVSTLTIQRTQQEDSAVYLCASSLGAPGSKNEKLFFGSGTQLSVL.